What follows are 30 T cell receptor beta chains derived from one specimen sequenced in a study of T cell responses to AZD1222 COVID-19 vaccine. Only in-frame clones appear in the TCRdb table, and some are missing; sequencing was by immunoSEQ multiplex PCR. The repertoire has around 94,000 clones, roughly 89% of them found once; the top ten carry roughly 4%. The sample here was peripheral blood, taken on day 0 of AZD1222 vaccination. These TCRs come from an adult in good health.

This clone was counted a single time. The V and J genes are TRBV15 and TRBJ1-6, with unresolved D. Trimming took 3 bases from V and 8 from J, leaving 14 bases between them. There are 15 residues in the CDR3. Germline V gene sequence: CDR1 LNHNV, CDR2 YYDKDF (reference sequence). This CDR3 reads CATSSGGSIDSPLHF. For the CDR3, the DNA is TGTGCCACCAGCAGTGGAGGGAGTATAGATTCACCCCTCCACTTT. Combining the CDR3 with reference TRBV15 and TRBJ1-6 gives the whole variable domain DAMVIQNPRYQVTQFGKPVTLSCSQTLNHNVMYWYQQKSSQAPKLLFHYYDKDFNNEADTPDNFQSRRPNTSFCFLDIRSPGLGDTAMYLCATSSGGSIDSPLHFGNGTRLTVT.

The rearrangement joins TRBV10-3 to TRBJ1-4; D ambiguous. Trimming left V 5 bases short and J 8 bases short, with 12 bases between. CDR3 length: 13 amino acids. Germline loops: CDR1 ENHRY, CDR2 SYGVKD. CDR3 bases: TGTGCCATCAGTCTGGACCTGGGGGAAAAACTGTTTTTT. Translated, it gives CAISLDLGEKLFF.

The CDR3 loop is CASSQDERGVNYGYTF. CDR3 DNA sequence: TGCGCCAGCAGCCAAGATGAAAGGGGAGTTAACTATGGCTACACCTTC. The chain is built from TRBV4-3 and TRBJ1-2; TRBD1 is a possible D gene (5 bases). The ends were cut back, 0 bases at V and 1 base at J, with 12 bases in the middle. Germline lookup yields CDR1 LGHNA and CDR2 YSLEER. This CDR3 has 16 amino acids.

The chain joins TRBV12-3 or TRBV12-4 to TRBJ1-5, with D possibly matching TRBD1 (6 bases). The germline V and J ends were trimmed by 2 bases and 7 bases, with 6 bases remaining between them. This CDR3 comprises 12 residues. The CDR3 protein is CASSLQGQPQHF. Written as DNA, the CDR3 is TGTGCCAGCAGTTTACAGGGGCAGCCCCAGCATTTT.

This clone was detected only a few times. The chain couples TRBV14 to TRBJ2-1, with 7 bases lining up with TRBD1. Germline CDR1 SGHDN, CDR2 FVKESK. The junction had 14 bases not matched to a gene; V was cut back by 1 base and J by 8 bases. The CDR3 is 17 amino acids. In nucleotides, the CDR3 is TGTGCCAGCAGCCAAGGTCGGTTCGCAGGGGGTTTCTATGAGCAGTTCTTC. It translates to CASSQGRFAGGFYEQFF.

The chain combines TRBV19 with TRBJ1-1; TRBD1 aligns across 8 bases. Germline V gene lookup returns CDR1 LNHDA and CDR2 SQIVND (reference sequence). The CDR3 totals 18 residues. The V and J ends lost 5 bases and 0 bases, in that order; junction bases with no gene match: 14. CDR3 DNA: TGTGCCAGTAGTTGGGGGACAGGTAGGGAGGGAATGAACACTGAAGCTTTCTTT. Translated, it gives CASSWGTGREGMNTEAFF.

The chain combines TRBV28 with TRBJ1-4; D unclear. The CDR3 covers 12 residues. Germline values: CDR1 MDHEN, CDR2 SYDVKM. Trimming left V 10 bases short and J 4 bases short, with 10 bases between. The CDR3: CATRKGNEKLFF. In DNA form, the CDR3 reads TGTGCCACCCGCAAGGGTAATGAAAAACTGTTTTTT.

This chain joins TRBV4-2 and TRBJ2-6, with unresolved D. Trimming stripped 0 bases from V and 0 bases from J, with 9 bases between. CDR1 is LGHNA, CDR2 YNFKEQ, per germline. The CDR3 is 17 amino acids. As DNA, the CDR3 is TGTGCCAGCAGCCAAGATAAAAGAGGCTCTGGGGCCAACGTCCTGACTTTC. Its translation is CASSQDKRGSGANVLTF.

This clone was detected only a few times. The rearrangement uses TRBV5-6 and TRBJ1-1; TRBD1 is a possible D gene (5 bases). Trimming shortened V by 3 bases and J by 6 bases, and 21 bases separated the two germline ends. CDR1 and CDR2 (germline): SGHDT, YYEEEE. The CDR3 has 16 amino acids. CDR3 residues: CASSSDTLSRGPEAFF. The CDR3 DNA follows: TGTGCCAGCAGCTCGGACACCCTCTCCCGTGGACCTGAAGCTTTCTTT.

The rearrangement links TRBV5-1 to TRBJ2-5, with TRBD1 as a possible D gene (5 bases). Germline V lookup: CDR1 SGHRS, CDR2 YFSETQ. CDR3 length: 14 amino acids. Between the trimmed V and J ends, which lost 0 bases and 5 bases, there was a span of 11 bases. CDR3 in amino acids: CASSLGQYGETQYF. The CDR3 DNA reads as TGCGCCAGCAGCTTGGGACAGTACGGGGAGACCCAGTACTTC.

This chain joins TRBV5-8 and TRBJ2-7; D perhaps matches TRBD2 (5 bases). This CDR3 contains 18 residues. Trimming took 3 bases from V and 5 from J, leaving 27 bases between them. Germline CDR1 and CDR2: SGHTS and YDEGEE. The CDR3 loop is CASSSPGIPGFWTHEQYF. For the CDR3, the DNA is TGTGCCAGCAGCTCCCCTGGTATTCCGGGGTTTTGGACCCACGAGCAGTACTTC.

Only one count was recorded for this clone. The chain joins TRBV24-1 to TRBJ1-1; 7 bases map to TRBD1. CDR3 length: 14 residues. The ends lost 7 bases at V and 0 bases at J; junction bases unmatched: 4. Germline values: CDR1 KGHDR, CDR2 SFDVKD. CDR3 residues: CATRDRLLNTEAFF. CDR3 DNA sequence: TGTGCCACCAGGGACAGGTTATTGAACACTGAAGCTTTCTTT.

CDR3 coding DNA: TGTGCCAGCAGCCCGGGGACAGGGTACTACAATGAGCAGTTCTTC. Residues: CASSPGTGYYNEQFF. The rearrangement uses TRBV6-5 and TRBJ2-1; 9 positions match TRBD1. Looked up from germline, CDR1 is MNHEY and CDR2 is SVGAGI. The CDR3 contains 15 residues. Trimming took 6 bases from V and 3 from J; bases not matched to a gene: 6.

This chain joins TRBV28 and TRBJ1-4, with D tentatively TRBD1 (5 bases). Germline V gene sequence: CDR1 MDHEN, CDR2 SYDVKM. The length of the CDR3 is 15 residues. V lost 4 bases to trimming and J lost 10 bases, with 19 bases between them. CDR3 in amino acids: CASSSQGRLPGKLFF. DNA for the CDR3: TGTGCCAGCAGTTCCCAGGGACGGCTCCCAGGAAAACTGTTTTTT.

The rearrangement joins TRBV5-1 to TRBJ1-1; TRBD1 is a possible D gene (5 bases). Germline lookup yields CDR1 SGHRS and CDR2 YFSETQ. Trimming pared 4 bases from V and 4 bases from J, leaving 11 bases between. The CDR3 is 13 residues long. This CDR3 is CASSGGTGTEAFF. The DNA for the CDR3 is TGCGCCAGCAGCGGTGGGACGGGCACTGAAGCTTTCTTT. Combining the CDR3 with reference TRBV5-1 and TRBJ1-1 gives the whole variable domain KAGVTQTPRYLIKTRGQQVTLSCSPISGHRSVSWYQQTPGQGLQFLFEYFSETQRNKGNFPGRFSGRQFSNSRSEMNVSTLELGDSALYLCASSGGTGTEAFFGQGTRLTVV.

The chain links TRBV11-2 to TRBJ1-2; 9 nucleotides line up with TRBD1. Per the germline V gene, CDR1 is SGHAT and CDR2 is FQNNGV. Unmatched junction bases numbered 6, after V lost 3 bases and J lost 7 bases. There are 14 residues in the CDR3. The CDR3 is CASSFGQGTGGYTF. CDR3 coding DNA: TGTGCCAGCAGCTTTGGACAGGGGACGGGTGGCTACACCTTC.

This clone was detected only once. This chain links TRBV7-8 with TRBJ1-6, with 7 bases identical to TRBD1. The CDR3 is 14 residues long. CDR1 is SGHVS and CDR2 is FQNEAQ in the germline V gene. J gave up 10 bases and V 6 bases, and 9 bases lay outside the gene matches. CDR3 DNA sequence: TGTGCCAGCAGGGGATCGACAGGGTACTCACCCCTCCACTTT. It codes for CASRGSTGYSPLHF. The full variable domain, completed using reference TRBV7-8 and TRBJ1-6, is GAGVSQSPRYKVAKRGQDVALRCDPISGHVSLFWYQQALGQGPEFLTYFQNEAQLDKSGLPSDRFFAERPEGSVSTLKIQRTQQEDSAVYLCASRGSTGYSPLHFGNGTRLTVT.

V and J are TRBV7-2 and TRBJ2-7; 8 bases are a match to TRBD1. The V gene's germline CDR1 is SGHTA and CDR2 FQGNSA. V shed 4 bases and J 1 base; nucleotides not matched to a gene: 3. The CDR3 has 14 residues. CDR3 sequence (DNA): TGTGCCAGCAGCTCGGACAGGGTATCCTACGAGCAGTACTTC. Protein sequence: CASSSDRVSYEQYF.

The CDR3 bases are TGTGCCAGCAGCTTAGTGGTTTCTACAATTAGCAATCAGCCCCAGCATTTT. Protein product: CASSLVVSTISNQPQHF. The V gene is TRBV7-2, the J gene TRBJ1-5; D is unclear. The germline gives CDR1 SGHTA, CDR2 FQGNSA. The CDR3 covers 17 residues. The V and J ends lost 1 base and 0 bases respectively, with 13 bases between them.

The V gene is TRBV6-6, the J gene TRBJ1-1; a weak D match, TRBD1 (6 bases). The CDR3 sequence is 15 residues long. The germline V and J ends were trimmed by 3 bases and 7 bases, with 18 bases remaining between them. Germline lookup yields CDR1 MNHNY and CDR2 SVGAGI (reference sequence). The CDR3 sequence is CASSYRDIEGGEAFF. The CDR3 nucleotides read TGTGCCAGCAGTTATCGGGACATCGAGGGTGGTGAAGCTTTCTTT.

The genes are TRBV6-2 or TRBV6-3 and TRBJ1-2; D perhaps matches TRBD1 (5 bases). The V gene lost 2 bases and the J gene lost 3 bases, with 7 bases spanning the gap. CDR1 is MNHEY, CDR2 SVGEGT, per germline. There are 13 residues in the CDR3. CDR3 DNA sequence: TGTGCCAGCAGTTACAGGGACGACTATGGCTACACCTTC. Protein: CASSYRDDYGYTF.

The CDR3 coding sequence is TGTGCCAGCAGCTTAAACCTACTAGCGGAGGCCTACAATGAGCAGTTCTTC. Its protein is CASSLNLLAEAYNEQFF. The rearrangement uses TRBV7-2 and TRBJ2-1, with TRBD2 matching over 8 bases. There are 17 residues in the CDR3. The germline gives CDR1 SGHTA, CDR2 FQGNSA. V lost 2 bases to trimming and J lost 2 bases; unmatched junction nucleotides: 8.

V gene TRBV27 combines with J gene TRBJ1-2; D is possibly TRBD1 (5 bases). The CDR3 spans 15 residues. V was trimmed by 2 bases and J by 4 bases, leaving 14 bases between them. Germline CDR1 reads MNHEY; CDR2 reads SMNVEV (reference sequence). In DNA, the CDR3 is TGTGCCAGCAGTTTACAGGGCGGTGGGTCCTATGGCTACACCTTC. Residues: CASSLQGGGSYGYTF.

V is TRBV11-3 and J is TRBJ2-2, with D perhaps given as TRBD1 or TRBD2 (6 bases each). The CDR3 runs to 17 residues. V gave up 0 bases and J gave up 4 bases, with 15 bases separating them. The germline CDR1 and CDR2 sequences are SGHNT and YENEEA. CDR3 region: CASSLDAWKGGTGELFF. The CDR3 DNA sequence: TGTGCCAGCAGCTTAGATGCGTGGAAGGGGGGCACCGGGGAGCTGTTTTTT.

The V and J genes are TRBV14 and TRBJ1-5; 8 nucleotides match TRBD1. This CDR3 region has 15 residues. CDR1 is SGHDN and CDR2 is FVKESK in the germline V gene. Germline trimming cut 2 bases from V and 2 bases from J; bases unmatched to any gene: 2. CDR3 loop: CASSQLDRGNQPQHF. The DNA for the CDR3 is TGTGCCAGCAGCCAATTGGACAGGGGCAATCAGCCCCAGCATTTT. Based on the CDR3 plus reference TRBV14 and TRBJ1-5, the full variable domain is EAGVTQFPSHSVIEKGQTVTLRCDPISGHDNLYWYRRVMGKEIKFLLHFVKESKQDESGMPNNRFLAERTGGTYSTLKVQPAELEDSGVYFCASSQLDRGNQPQHFGDGTRLSIL.

V usage is TRBV2 and J usage is TRBJ2-3; no clear D. Deletions cut 3 bases from V and 0 bases from J, with 10 bases between. This CDR3 spans 15 amino acids. Germline CDR1 is SNHLY and CDR2 is FYNNEI. The CDR3 DNA reads as TGTGCCAGCAGTGACGAGAGGTTGAGCACAGATACGCAGTATTTT. Amino acid sequence: CASSDERLSTDTQYF.

The chain combines TRBV28 with TRBJ1-6; 9 positions match TRBD1. Germline CDR1 MDHEN, CDR2 SYDVKM. The CDR3 runs 17 residues. V shed 3 bases, J shed 0 bases, and the junction held 3 bases outside the gene matches. This chain's CDR3 is CASSLGTGSSYNSPLHF. Here the CDR3 DNA reads TGTGCCAGCAGTTTGGGGACAGGGAGCTCCTATAATTCACCCCTCCACTTT.

The count of this clone is one. The chain uses TRBV6-5 and TRBJ2-7; D is perhaps TRBD1 (6 bases). Trimming left V 4 bases short and J 3 bases short, with 19 bases between. The CDR3 loop spans 16 amino acids. CDR1 and CDR2 from the germline V gene are MNHEY and SVGAGI. The CDR3 protein is CASSSHLSTGHYEQYF. In DNA, the CDR3 is TGTGCCAGCAGTTCCCACCTCTCGACAGGACACTACGAGCAGTACTTC.

The rearrangement uses TRBV4-1 and TRBJ1-2; D is uncertain. The CDR3 contains 15 residues. CDR1 MGHRA and CDR2 YSYEKL come from the germline V gene. The V gene lost 4 bases and the J gene lost 6 bases, with 18 bases spanning the gap. The CDR3 coding sequence is TGCGCCAGCAGCCTTGTGGTGAGGTTAGACGATGGCTACACCTTC. It yields the protein CASSLVVRLDDGYTF.

V and J are TRBV5-1 and TRBJ2-5; the D gene is possibly TRBD2 (5 bases). This CDR3 has 15 amino acids. Per the germline V gene, CDR1 is SGHRS and CDR2 is YFSETQ. V dropped 0 bases and J dropped 5 bases, with 14 bases sitting between them. CDR3 nucleotide sequence: TGCGCCAGCAGCTTGGCCTTGGGGTCGGGGGAGACCCAGTACTTC. Translated: CASSLALGSGETQYF.